These T cell receptor beta chains were read from a single sample in a study of CD8+ T cells in alopecia areata. Sequencing was performed with immunoSEQ multiplex PCR; in TCRdb, only in-frame clones are kept and a portion is missing. The sample records approximately 180,000 clones, 60% being singletons. This specimen was CD4+ T cells sorted from blood, taken at week 24, from a patient treated with tofacitinib. The receptors derive from a human donor with alopecia areata. Both conserved end residues are part of each CDR3. A D gene is named only where the DNA matches it firmly. Clone size appears in some rows only: once, few, many, or a class for an expanded clone.

abundance,d_gene,j_gene,v_gene,CDR3nt,CDR3aa
few,.,TRBJ2-3,TRBV6-5,TGTGCCAGCAGTGGACCTTTCAACACAGATACGCAGTATTTT,CASSGPFNTDTQYF
few,TRBD2,TRBJ2-7,TRBV6-5,TGTGCCAGCAGTACCCTGGGGAGGGCCTACGAGCAGTACTTC,CASSTLGRAYEQYF
.,TRBD1,TRBJ1-4,TRBV5-4,TGTGCCAGCAGCTGGGACAGGTCAACTAATGAAAAACTGTTTTTT,CASSWDRSTNEKLFF
.,.,TRBJ1-1,TRBV2,TGTGCCAGCAGTGTGGGGAACACTGAAGCTTTCTTT,CASSVGNTEAFF
.,.,TRBJ1-2,TRBV29-1,TGCAGCACCCGACCCCGCGCAGCCGAAAACTATGGCTACACCTTC,CSTRPRAAENYGYTF
.,TRBD1,TRBJ1-2,TRBV30,TGTGCCTGGAGCCTACAGGGGGCGAACGGCTACACCTTC,CAWSLQGANGYTF
.,TRBD1,TRBJ1-5,TRBV7-8,TGTGCCAGCAGCTTAGCAGGGGGCCTCAATCAGCCCCAGCATTTT,CASSLAGGLNQPQHF
.,.,TRBJ2-7,TRBV5-4,TGTGCCAGCAGCTTGCAAGGAATTGGGGCCGAGCAGTACTTC,CASSLQGIGAEQYF
.,TRBD1,TRBJ2-7,TRBV29-1,TGCAGCGTTCGGACAGGCGCCTACGAGCAGTACTTC,CSVRTGAYEQYF
.,.,TRBJ2-5,TRBV10-2,TGCGCCAGCAGTGCCGACAGAAAGACCCAGTACTTC,CASSADRKTQYF
.,.,TRBJ1-5,TRBV5-1,TGCGCCAGCAGCTTGGATGGCGGCCGAGAGCAGCCCCAGCATTTT,CASSLDGGREQPQHF
.,.,TRBJ1-2,TRBV23-1,TGCGCCAGCAGTGCTCCCGGGGGCCCCATTAATGGCTACACCTTC,CASSAPGGPINGYTF